The source of this T cell receptor (beta chain) is a study of T cell responses to AZD1222 COVID-19 vaccine. Study-wide background: It was second doses at about 4 or about 12 weeks that were pooled. The study, taken as a whole, reports: Possibly, clonal diversity was underestimated; donors were largely white British and included more females.

Of note for this clone: Its target is unknown.

Repertoires were generated with immunoSEQ multiplex PCR, while TCRdb's copy carries only in-frame clones and drops some. The sample yields roughly 79,000 clones, almost 80% seen once. The source of this sequence is an adult in good health. Sequencing used peripheral blood, obtained on day 0 of AZD1222 vaccination.

Written as DNA, the CDR3 is TGTGCCAGCAGTTACGGAAATAATCAGCCCCAGCATTTT. As protein: CASSYGNNQPQHF. The chain joins TRBV6-5 to TRBJ1-5; no reliable D call. CDR1 is MNHEY, CDR2 SVGAGI, per germline. Trimming removed 2 bases at V and 4 bases at J, with 6 bases between. The CDR3 consists of 13 residues.